The next 27 T cell receptor beta chains were all read from a single sample in a study of cytomegalovirus exposure and HLA in healthy donors. The PCR made use of 60 Vbeta and 13 Jbeta primers. Measured with immunoSEQ multiplex PCR; TCRdb has only the in-frame clones, and not every one. This sample has about 110,000 clones; around 75% occur once, and the top ten carry about 6.9%. The specimen was PBMCs. The receptors were gathered from a man aged 25 to 40 in good health and CMV-seropositive.

The J gene is TRBJ2-1, the V gene TRBV7-3, with TRBD2 identical over 11 bases. With V trimmed by 5 bases and J by 9 bases, 9 bases remained unmatched. The CDR3 is made up of 15 amino acids. CDR1 and CDR2 (germline): SGHTA, FQGTGA. DNA for the CDR3: TGTGCCAGCAGCAGGAATAGCGGGGGGGCCAGTGAGCAGTTCTTC. Its protein product is CASSRNSGGASEQFF.

The rearrangement joins TRBV10-3 to TRBJ1-4; D unclear. CDR1 and CDR2 from the germline V gene are ENHRY and SYGVKD. V was shortened by 2 bases and J by 4 bases, with 8 bases between the two germline ends. This CDR3 region has 14 residues. The CDR3 protein is CAISEPGNNEKLFF. The CDR3 nucleotides are TGTGCCATCAGTGAGCCAGGCAATAATGAAAAACTGTTTTTT.

The chain links TRBV19 to TRBJ2-4; 7 bases map to TRBD2. The CDR3 covers 15 residues. The trim removed 6 bases at V and 0 bases at J, leaving 5 bases unmatched. Germline CDR1 LNHDA, CDR2 SQIVND (reference sequence). Here the CDR3 reads CASRSSGGAKNIQYF. CDR3 coding DNA: TGTGCCAGTAGGTCCTCGGGGGGAGCCAAAAACATTCAGTACTTC.

This clone was recorded a few times. This sequence joins TRBV2 and TRBJ1-1; D may be TRBD1 (5 bases). CDR3 length: 14 residues. V shed 2 bases and J shed 1 base, with 8 bases lying between them. Germline CDR1 and CDR2: SNHLY and FYNNEI. The CDR3: CASSEQGGNTEAFF. Written as DNA, the CDR3 is TGTGCCAGCAGTGAACAGGGAGGGAACACTGAAGCTTTCTTT.

This clone appeared once. CDR3 protein: CAISELEGSSYEQYF. CDR3 DNA: TGTGCCATCAGTGAGTTGGAGGGGTCTTCCTACGAGCAGTACTTC. J is TRBJ2-7 and V is TRBV10-3; possibly TRBD2 for D (6 bases). V lost 1 base and J lost 1, with 11 bases in between. The CDR3 consists of 15 residues. The germline V gene has CDR1 ENHRY and CDR2 SYGVKD.

In DNA, the CDR3 is TGTGCCAGCAGCTTAGGCGGGACAGCGGAAGAGCAGTACTTC. As protein: CASSLGGTAEEQYF. The chain links TRBV11-3 to TRBJ2-7; D is perhaps TRBD1 (7 bases). This CDR3 has 14 residues. Germline V gene lookup returns CDR1 SGHNT and CDR2 YENEEA. Trimming shortened V by 1 base and J by 7 bases, and 14 bases separated the two germline ends.

V gene TRBV2 combines with J gene TRBJ2-7; 9 positions match TRBD1. This CDR3 has 14 residues. V lost 6 bases to trimming and J lost 3 bases; unmatched junction nucleotides: 6. Germline V gives CDR1 SNHLY, CDR2 FYNNEI. The CDR3 DNA follows: TGTGCCAGCAGGGCTAACAGGGGGCACTACGAGCAGTACTTC. It codes for CASRANRGHYEQYF.

The chain links TRBV5-6 to TRBJ1-3, with D tentatively TRBD1 (5 bases). The length of the CDR3 is 15 residues. CDR1 and CDR2 from the germline V gene are SGHDT and YYEEEE. Trimming took off 6 bases at V and 2 bases at J, with 15 bases between the two ends. The CDR3 spells CASTPSGSPGNTIYF. CDR3 DNA sequence: TGTGCCAGCACCCCTTCAGGGTCGCCTGGAAACACCATATATTTT.

The V call is TRBV5-1, the J call TRBJ2-1, with TRBD1 identical over 9 bases. CDR1 and CDR2 from the germline V gene are SGHRS and YFSETQ. The CDR3 covers 16 residues. The J segment lost 7 bases and the V segment lost 3 bases, leaving 11 bases of the junction unmatched. The CDR3 bases are TGCGCCAGCAGCTGGGGCTGGGACAGGGTAGAGAATGAGCAGTTCTTC. Translation gives CASSWGWDRVENEQFF.

In its sample, this clone was seen a few times. The same CDR3 arises from other DNA sequences in this sample as well. The J gene is TRBJ2-7, the V gene TRBV6-1; D might be TRBD1 (5 bases). CDR1 and CDR2 (germline): MNHNS, SASEGT. The CDR3 length is 13 residues. V lost 3 bases, J lost 0 bases, and 6 bases lay in between. The CDR3 sequence: CASSEGLSYEQYF. In DNA, the CDR3 is TGTGCCAGCAGTGAGGGGCTCTCCTACGAGCAGTACTTC.

This rearrangement joins TRBV7-9 to TRBJ2-3; D possibly corresponds to TRBD1 (5 bases). CDR1 and CDR2 (germline): SEHNR, FQNEAQ (reference sequence). This CDR3 spans 17 amino acids. Trimming took 2 bases from V and 0 from J, leaving 15 bases between them. The CDR3, as DNA: TGTGCCAGCAGCTTAAGTGTCCTGGCAGGGAGCACAGATACGCAGTATTTT. It codes for CASSLSVLAGSTDTQYF.

The V and J genes are TRBV4-1 and TRBJ2-3, with D possibly matching TRBD2 (6 bases). The CDR3 consists of 15 residues. V was cut by 4 bases and J by 6 bases, with 17 bases left in between. Germline CDR1 and CDR2: MGHRA and YSYEKL. The CDR3 sequence: CASSPGPSAEDTQYF. The CDR3 DNA is TGCGCCAGCAGCCCGGGGCCTAGCGCCGAGGATACGCAGTATTTT.

The count of this clone is one. The chain combines TRBV5-1 with TRBJ1-1; 8 bases line up with TRBD1. CDR1 and CDR2 (germline): SGHRS, YFSETQ. V dropped 7 bases and J dropped 1; count of bases not matched to a gene: 6. This CDR3 has 14 residues. CDR3 DNA sequence: TGCGCCAGCGCACCCCAGGGGGCGAACACTGAAGCTTTCTTT. It is translated as CASAPQGANTEAFF.

The chain couples TRBV2 to TRBJ2-1; the match to TRBD2 covers 7 bases. This CDR3 contains 15 residues. Per the germline V gene, CDR1 is SNHLY and CDR2 is FYNNEI. With V trimmed by 3 bases and J by 4 bases, 6 bases remained unmatched. The CDR3 nucleotides are TGTGCCAGCAGTGAGGAAAACGGGGGGTACAATGAGCAGTTCTTC. The encoded protein is CASSEENGGYNEQFF.

This chain uses TRBV2 with TRBJ2-7; 10 bases align to TRBD1. V shed 5 bases and J 1 base; nucleotides not matched to a gene: 20. The CDR3 runs 20 residues. The germline V gene encodes CDR1 SNHLY and CDR2 FYNNEI. CDR3 sequence (DNA): TGTGCCAGCAGTAAAACTCGACAGGGGGCGCGAGGACTACCATCCTACGAGCAGTACTTC. Translated: CASSKTRQGARGLPSYEQYF.

This chain uses TRBV5-1 with TRBJ1-3, with D perhaps TRBD1 (6 bases). CDR3 length equals 16 residues. The V gene's germline CDR1 is SGHRS and CDR2 YFSETQ. Trimming pared 1 base from V and 0 bases from J, leaving 11 bases between. CDR3 region: CASSLNGQLSGNTIYF. CDR3 bases: TGCGCCAGCAGCTTGAACGGACAGCTCTCTGGAAACACCATATATTTT.

This clone was seen more than once but under ten times. DNA of the CDR3: TGCGCCAGCAGCCCAGATTACTCCGGGAGCTCTGGAAACACCATATATTTT. Amino acid sequence: CASSPDYSGSSGNTIYF. The chain combines TRBV4-3 with TRBJ1-3; D gene uncertain. V gave up 4 bases and J gave up 0 bases, with 16 bases separating them. CDR1 LGHNA and CDR2 YSLEER come from the germline V gene. The CDR3 covers 17 residues.

The V gene is TRBV10-2, the J gene TRBJ2-5; 9 bases are shared with TRBD2. V dropped 6 bases and J dropped 4; count of bases not matched to a gene: 6. The CDR3 consists of 14 residues. The germline gives CDR1 WSHSY, CDR2 SAAADI. CDR3 region: CASRKGLALETQYF. CDR3 nucleotide sequence: TGCGCCAGCAGGAAGGGACTAGCATTAGAGACCCAGTACTTC.

CDR3 region: CASSLNRGVNAEAFF. As DNA, the CDR3 is TGTGCCAGCAGCTTGAACAGGGGGGTCAACGCTGAAGCTTTCTTT. The chain recombines TRBV5-4 with TRBJ1-1; 8 nucleotides agree with TRBD1. The CDR3 is 15 amino acids. J gave up 6 bases and V 1 base, and 8 bases lay outside the gene matches. Germline assignment: CDR1 SGHNT and CDR2 YYREEE (reference sequence).

The chain uses TRBV19 and TRBJ2-7, with D possibly being TRBD2 (7 bases). The CDR3 loop spans 14 amino acids. V shed 3 bases and J shed 5 bases, with 14 bases lying between them. Germline values: CDR1 LNHDA, CDR2 SQIVND (reference sequence). CDR3 amino acids: CASSIGRGGDEQYF. The CDR3 DNA follows: TGTGCCAGTAGTATCGGAAGGGGGGGCGACGAGCAGTACTTC.

V usage is TRBV7-8 and J usage is TRBJ2-3; a possible D gene is TRBD2 (6 bases). The CDR3 has 15 residues. Deletions cut 1 base from V and 3 bases from J, with 11 bases between. Germline-derived CDR1 and CDR2 are SGHVS and FQNEAQ. CDR3 protein: CASSLVTLATDTQYF. CDR3 nucleotides: TGTGCCAGCAGCTTAGTCACACTAGCTACAGATACGCAGTATTTT.

The chain uses TRBV6-5 and TRBJ1-4, with 7 bases aligning to TRBD1. V dropped 4 bases and J dropped 8; count of bases not matched to a gene: 13. CDR3 length: 16 residues. Germline V gives CDR1 MNHEY, CDR2 SVGAGI. The CDR3 DNA reads as TGTGCCAGCAGTTCCGGGGCCGGGACAGCCCACGAAAAACTGTTTTTT. It codes for CASSSGAGTAHEKLFF.

The V gene is TRBV30, the J gene TRBJ2-7, with D uncertain. This CDR3 has 13 amino acids. Germline values: CDR1 GTSNPN, CDR2 SVGIG (reference sequence). Trimming shortened V by 1 base and J by 10 bases, and 17 bases separated the two germline ends. CDR3 bases: TGTGCCTGGAGTGACCCCACCGGGTTATTACAGTACTTC. It yields the protein CAWSDPTGLLQYF.

The V gene is TRBV5-4, the J gene TRBJ1-6; 10 bases match TRBD1. The V and J ends lost 3 bases and 5 bases, in that order; junction bases with no gene match: 2. Germline CDR1 reads SGHNT; CDR2 reads YYREEE (reference sequence). The CDR3 length is 15 residues. The CDR3 DNA reads TGTGCCAGCAGCTGGGGGACAGGGGATAATTCACCCCTCCACTTT. Translated: CASSWGTGDNSPLHF.

This clone was detected once. The gene calls are TRBV2 and TRBJ1-2, with 9 nucleotides matching TRBD1. Per the germline V gene, CDR1 is SNHLY and CDR2 is FYNNEI. The CDR3 contains 14 residues. The V gene end was trimmed by 8 bases and the J gene end by 7 bases; junction bases not matched to a gene: 11. The CDR3 loop reads CASQVMGQGVGYTF. The CDR3 DNA is TGTGCCAGCCAAGTGATGGGACAGGGCGTTGGCTACACCTTC.

The CDR3 DNA follows: TGTGCCAGCACAGGGAAAGGTATGGATGAAAAACTGTTTTTT. This codes for CASTGKGMDEKLFF. The J gene is TRBJ1-4, the V gene TRBV25-1; maybe TRBD1 (5 bases). CDR3 length: 14 amino acids. Germline V gives CDR1 MGHDK, CDR2 SYGVNS. V shed 7 bases and J shed 6 bases, with 15 bases lying between them.

The chain is built from TRBV4-2 and TRBJ2-1; TRBD2 agrees at 9 bases. Germline CDR1 and CDR2: LGHNA and YNFKEQ. V was clipped by 2 bases and J by 4 bases; unmatched bases: 6. The CDR3 sequence is 16 residues long. The CDR3 sequence is CASSQHSSGAYNEQFF. The CDR3 region has the DNA TGTGCCAGCAGCCAACACTCTAGCGGGGCTTACAATGAGCAGTTCTTC.